This entry describes one T cell receptor (beta chain). Its target is not known. TCRdb's copy holds only in-frame clones and misses some; the assay was immunoSEQ multiplex PCR. The sample has some 39,000 clones, around 89% seen once. These data are taken from a study of OX40 agonist ivuxolimab in advanced cancers. At the level of the study: Administration of intravenous ivuxolimab to patients occurred every 2 weeks at 0.01 to 10 mg/kg. Subjects had a mean age of about 65 years, with a range of 23 to 79; just over 80% were male.

Blood samples were obtained at baseline, cycle 4 day 1, and cycle 7 day 1. Study-wide findings and caveats: Still undetermined is the antigen specificity of the expanded peripheral T cells.

The CDR3 has 18 amino acids. Between the trimmed V and J ends, which lost 3 bases and 1 base, there was a span of 22 bases. CDR1 SGHRS and CDR2 YFSETQ come from the germline V gene. The chain recombines TRBV5-1 with TRBJ1-2, with TRBD1 as a possible D gene (5 bases). The source was CD4+ or CD8+ T cells sorted from blood, collected in a trial of the OX40 agonist ivuxolimab. The receptor's source is an adult with an advanced solid tumor such as melanoma, head and neck, liver or kidney cancer. The CDR3 is CASSSSTAPVQDNYGYTF. The CDR3 nucleotides are TGCGCCAGCAGCTCGTCGACAGCGCCCGTCCAAGATAACTATGGCTACACCTTC.